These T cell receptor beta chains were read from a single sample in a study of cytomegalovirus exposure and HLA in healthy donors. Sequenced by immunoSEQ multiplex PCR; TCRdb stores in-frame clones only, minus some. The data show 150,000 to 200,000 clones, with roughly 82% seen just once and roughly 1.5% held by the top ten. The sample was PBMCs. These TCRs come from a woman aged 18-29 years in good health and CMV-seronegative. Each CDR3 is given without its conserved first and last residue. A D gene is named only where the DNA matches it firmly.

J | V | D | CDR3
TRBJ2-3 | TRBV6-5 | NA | ASTLTAGGTQY
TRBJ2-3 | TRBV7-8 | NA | ASSLALAQGTDTQY
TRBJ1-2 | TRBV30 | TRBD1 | AWTPETGVGYGYT
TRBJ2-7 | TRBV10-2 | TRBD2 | ASSDTREGYEQY
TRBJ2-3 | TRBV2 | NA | ASSEHGQGTDTQY
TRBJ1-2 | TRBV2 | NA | ASSEDPFWGVVGYT
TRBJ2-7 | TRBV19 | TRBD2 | ASRDGTSGTYEQY
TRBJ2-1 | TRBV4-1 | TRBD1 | ASSLGQDEQF
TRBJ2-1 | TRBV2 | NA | ASSELGEGPEQF
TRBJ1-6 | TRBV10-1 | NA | ATREAERFYNSPLH
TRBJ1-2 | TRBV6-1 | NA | ASSEDGIYGYT
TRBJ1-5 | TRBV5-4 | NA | ASSVGGRNSNQPQH
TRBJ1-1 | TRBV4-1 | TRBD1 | ASSHDGQGGTEAF
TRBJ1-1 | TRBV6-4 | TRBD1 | ASRETGGTEAF
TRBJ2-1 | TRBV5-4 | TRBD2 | ASAIAGGRGYNEQF
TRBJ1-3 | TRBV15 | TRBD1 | ATSREVQGATTSGNTIY
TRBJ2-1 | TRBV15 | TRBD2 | ATSWWGGGASANEQF
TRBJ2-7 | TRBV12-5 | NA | ASGSPWAGPYEQY
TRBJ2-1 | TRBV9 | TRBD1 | ASSVSTGQGSGEQF
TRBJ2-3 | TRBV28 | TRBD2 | ASSYSWGGGTDTQY
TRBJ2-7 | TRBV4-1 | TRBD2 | ASSHPGTTIEQY
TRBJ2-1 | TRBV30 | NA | AWARDSYNNEQF
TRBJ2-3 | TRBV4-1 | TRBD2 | ASSPILAGGPLSDTQY
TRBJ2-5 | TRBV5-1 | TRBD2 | ASRRTSGPSVETQY
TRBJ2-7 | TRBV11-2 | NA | ASSLEPYSEQY